This T cell receptor (beta chain) appears in the sequencing data of a study of blood T cell repertoires in COVID-19. As for the study in general: Sites across the United States, Italy and Spain contributed samples from acute and convalescent COVID-19. PBMCs, B-cell-depleted T cells, or T cells provided the cDNA or gDNA that made up the material.

Germline trimming cut 6 bases from V and 6 bases from J; bases unmatched to any gene: 7. This CDR3 region has 14 residues. The germline gives CDR1 LNHDA, CDR2 SQIVND (reference sequence). Original processing notes: Amplification of reference gene primers provided the estimated nucleated cell counts. Sequenced by immunoSEQ multiplex PCR; TCRdb stores in-frame clones only, minus some. D and trimming were read from the DNA, whereas the V and J calls and clone size are those reported in that table. The table shows about 87,000 clones, with over 70% occurring only once. The sequencing sample was made of peripheral blood. This TCR was sampled from a woman aged 45 to 65 with acute or convalescent COVID-19. The chain is built from TRBV19 and TRBJ1-5; 8 bases align to TRBD1. The CDR3: CASSLDRVSQPQHF. Here the CDR3 DNA reads TGTGCCAGTAGCTTGGACAGGGTGAGTCAGCCCCAGCATTTT.